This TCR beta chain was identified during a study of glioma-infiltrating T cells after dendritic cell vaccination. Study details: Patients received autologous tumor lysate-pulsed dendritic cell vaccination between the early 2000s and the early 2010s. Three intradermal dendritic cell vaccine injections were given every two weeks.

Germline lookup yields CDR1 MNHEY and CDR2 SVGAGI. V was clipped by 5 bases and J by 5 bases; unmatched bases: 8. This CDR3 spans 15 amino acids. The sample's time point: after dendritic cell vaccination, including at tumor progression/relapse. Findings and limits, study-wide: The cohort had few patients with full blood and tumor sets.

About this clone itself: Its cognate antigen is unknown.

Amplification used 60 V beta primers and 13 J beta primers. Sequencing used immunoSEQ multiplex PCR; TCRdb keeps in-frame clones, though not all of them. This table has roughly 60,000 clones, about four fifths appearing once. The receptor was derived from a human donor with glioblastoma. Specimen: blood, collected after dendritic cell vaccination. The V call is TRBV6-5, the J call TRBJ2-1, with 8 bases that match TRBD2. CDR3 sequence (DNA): TGTGCCAGCAGTGGCAGCGGGGGCCCAAACAATGAGCAGTTCTTC. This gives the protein CASSGSGGPNNEQFF.